This T cell receptor (beta chain) was identified in a study of human T cells and chemical hapten exposure. Looking at the study overall: A mostly female patient group had alopecia areata, totalis or universalis. Overall study results and limits: Healthy people's immune response may differ from that of the donors, who had alopecia.

Per the authors' pipeline: Per sample, the median was around 96,000 TCRs, with values from about 24,000 to 680,000. One entry per CDR3 protein, called by TCRdb with MiXCR from the RACE reads. The V and J calls here are based on TCRdb, not the publication. The sample has about 51,000 distinct CDR3 sequences; around a tenth are singletons. About this clonotype: Its antigen is not identified.

Time point denoted: pre-sensitization, week 0. Specified treatment: therapeutic diphenylcyclopropenone sensitization with weekly scalp DPC. Germline V gene lookup returns CDR1 SGHVS and CDR2 FQNEAQ. The CDR3 loop spans 13 amino acids. V gave up 1 base and J gave up 5 bases, with 8 bases separating them. The TCR was taken from a middle-aged woman with alopecia areata. Some clones in this sample may be carry-over from other donors' samples. Specimen: whole blood, collected in connection with sensitization to the hapten diphenylcyclopropenone (DPC). The gene calls are TRBV7-8 and TRBJ1-1; no firm D call. The CDR3 nucleotides are TGTGCCAGCAGCTTAGTTGGGGTTACTGAAGCTTTCTTT. Encoded protein: CASSLVGVTEAFF. Filled out from reference TRBV7-8 and TRBJ1-1, the complete variable domain reads GAGVSQSPRYKVAKRGQDVALRCDPISGHVSLFWYQQALGQGPEFLTYFQNEAQLDKSGLPSDRFFAERPEGSVSTLKIQRTQQEDSAVYLCASSLVGVTEAFFGQGTRLTVV.